This is a list of T cell receptor beta chains from one sample in a study of CD8 T cells in Susac syndrome. TCRdb re-derived calls from the immunoSEQ multiplex PCR reads in MiXCR, one entry per CDR3 protein. Altogether 150,000 to 200,000 distinct CDR3 sequences are present, about 93% being singletons, with the ten largest covering roughly 0.15%. Sequences were obtained from CD4+ T cells from PBMCs. These receptors came from a human donor in good health. Each CDR3 is given without its conserved first and last residue. Fields, in order: J gene, V gene, CDR3 protein.

J: TRBJ1-5; V: TRBV20-1; CDR3: SARVQAGQPQH
J: TRBJ2-7; V: TRBV12-3/TRBV12-4; CDR3: ASSLEDGAYEQY
J: TRBJ1-2; V: TRBV19; CDR3: ASSPGSLGGYT
J: TRBJ2-2; V: TRBV25-1; CDR3: ASAAGDTGELF
J: TRBJ1-1; V: TRBV4-3; CDR3: ASSQDPQGQYTEAF
J: TRBJ1-6; V: TRBV7-8; CDR3: ASSLQGAGYNSPLH
J: TRBJ2-2; V: TRBV2; CDR3: ASSGDTGELF
J: TRBJ2-7; V: TRBV5-4; CDR3: ASSLGDRIPYEQY
J: TRBJ2-5; V: TRBV7-9; CDR3: ASSFVPQETQY
J: TRBJ2-7; V: TRBV20-1; CDR3: SAHLPTSGGSDEQY
J: TRBJ1-2; V: TRBV15; CDR3: ATSRDPRIGLGGYT
J: TRBJ2-1; V: TRBV30; CDR3: AWSEQWNEQF
J: TRBJ1-2; V: TRBV5-6; CDR3: ASSPGSGGYT
J: TRBJ2-1; V: TRBV9; CDR3: ATSSHGGQGFDEQF
J: TRBJ2-5; V: TRBV4-2; CDR3: ASSQVTSGEETQY
J: TRBJ2-3; V: TRBV4-2; CDR3: ASSRDVRSDTQY
J: TRBJ1-2; V: TRBV20-1; CDR3: SARGHLSPYGYT
J: TRBJ2-7; V: TRBV11-3; CDR3: ASAPTGSYEQY
J: TRBJ2-5; V: TRBV7-2; CDR3: ASSPGTGRGQETQY
J: TRBJ2-1; V: TRBV9; CDR3: ASSVSTGADYNEQF
J: TRBJ2-7; V: TRBV29-1; CDR3: SAGSGGASYEQY
J: TRBJ2-1; V: TRBV5-4; CDR3: ASSLSERGAQSSYNEQF
J: TRBJ2-5; V: TRBV5-1; CDR3: ASSLGQRGQETQY
J: TRBJ2-1; V: TRBV5-4; CDR3: ASSLGGLAGVHNEQF
J: TRBJ2-7; V: TRBV5-4; CDR3: ASSLLTGPYEQY
J: TRBJ2-1; V: TRBV4-3; CDR3: ASSQDRTGYNEQF
J: TRBJ2-3; V: TRBV18; CDR3: ASSPPNTGSDTQY
J: TRBJ1-2; V: TRBV23-1; CDR3: ASSQLTGHTYGYT
J: TRBJ2-2; V: TRBV2; CDR3: ASTPGTGATGELF
J: TRBJ2-7; V: TRBV19; CDR3: ATSTGAYEQY
J: TRBJ2-3; V: TRBV18; CDR3: ASSPGITDTQY
J: TRBJ2-1; V: TRBV30; CDR3: AWSVSGYNEQF
J: TRBJ1-5; V: TRBV4-3; CDR3: ASSQNLGRGDQPQH
J: TRBJ2-7; V: TRBV14; CDR3: ASSPGTSGAYEQY
J: TRBJ2-1; V: TRBV4-3; CDR3: ASSQDAGSSSYNEQF
J: TRBJ2-1; V: TRBV20-1; CDR3: SADSGGAVNEQF
J: TRBJ2-1; V: TRBV3-1; CDR3: ASSQVAGGLAGYNEQF
J: TRBJ2-1; V: TRBV20-1; CDR3: SARDPGPRSYNEQF
J: TRBJ2-1; V: TRBV11-1; CDR3: ASSLETGSISYNEQF
J: TRBJ1-5; V: TRBV29-1; CDR3: SAQESNQPQH
J: TRBJ2-1; V: TRBV7-2; CDR3: ASSSSLTQLNNEQF
J: TRBJ2-1; V: TRBV4-3; CDR3: ASSPIAGGPYNEQF
J: TRBJ1-5; V: TRBV7-2; CDR3: ASSSQNQPQH
J: TRBJ1-2; V: TRBV20-1; CDR3: SAPGGAGGYT
J: TRBJ1-1; V: TRBV7-9; CDR3: ASSLAPKNTEAF
J: TRBJ2-7; V: TRBV15; CDR3: ATSTTGFAEQY
J: TRBJ2-3; V: TRBV20-1; CDR3: SARVTGGYTDTQY
J: TRBJ1-2; V: TRBV20-1; CDR3: SAPPTGGSYGYT
J: TRBJ1-3; V: TRBV30; CDR3: AWSRGGPNTIY
J: TRBJ1-3; V: TRBV7-2; CDR3: ASSLAPGGSGNTIY
J: TRBJ2-7; V: TRBV25-1; CDR3: ASSEPGKYEQY
J: TRBJ1-1; V: TRBV7-3; CDR3: ASSSQGARDTEAF
J: TRBJ2-7; V: TRBV7-2; CDR3: ASSLGSGELVYEQY
J: TRBJ2-5; V: TRBV29-1; CDR3: SVRRTGGAETQY
J: TRBJ1-3; V: TRBV20-1; CDR3: SAERISGNTIY
J: TRBJ2-7; V: TRBV27; CDR3: ASSYQGPYEQY
J: TRBJ2-3; V: TRBV29-1; CDR3: SVEGPGGTDTQY